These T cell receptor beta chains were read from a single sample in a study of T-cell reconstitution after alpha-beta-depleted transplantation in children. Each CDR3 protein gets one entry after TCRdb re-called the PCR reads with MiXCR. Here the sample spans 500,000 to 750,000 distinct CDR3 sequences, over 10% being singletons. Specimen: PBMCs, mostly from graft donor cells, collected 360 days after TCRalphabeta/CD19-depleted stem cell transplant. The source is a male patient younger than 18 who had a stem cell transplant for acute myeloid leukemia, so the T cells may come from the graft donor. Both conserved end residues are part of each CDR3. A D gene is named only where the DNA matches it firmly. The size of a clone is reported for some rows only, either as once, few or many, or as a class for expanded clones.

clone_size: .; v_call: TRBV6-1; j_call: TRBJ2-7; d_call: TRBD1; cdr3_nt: TGTGCCAGCACCCGGACAGGGGGACTCCTCGAGCAGTACTTC; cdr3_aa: CASTRTGGLLEQYF
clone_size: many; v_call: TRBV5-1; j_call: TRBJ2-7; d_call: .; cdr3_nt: TGCGCCAGCAGCTTGGATTCGGACGGACCCTACGAGCAGTACTTC; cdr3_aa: CASSLDSDGPYEQYF
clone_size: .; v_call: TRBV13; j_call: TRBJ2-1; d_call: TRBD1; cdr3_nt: TGTGCCAGCGGAAGAAGAACCGGGACAGTCGTTTACAATGAGCAGTTCTTC; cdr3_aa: CASGRRTGTVVYNEQFF
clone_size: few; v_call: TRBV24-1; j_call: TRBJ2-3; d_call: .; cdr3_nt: TGTGCCACCAGTGACTGGGACAGCACAGATACGCAGTATTTT; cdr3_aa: CATSDWDSTDTQYF
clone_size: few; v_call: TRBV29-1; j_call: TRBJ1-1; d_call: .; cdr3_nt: TGCAGCGTTCACAGGGCGAACACTGAAGCTTTCTTT; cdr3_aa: CSVHRANTEAFF
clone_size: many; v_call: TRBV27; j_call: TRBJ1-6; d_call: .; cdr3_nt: TGTGCCAGCAGTTTGAAACGGAATTCACCCCTCCACTTT; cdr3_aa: CASSLKRNSPLHF
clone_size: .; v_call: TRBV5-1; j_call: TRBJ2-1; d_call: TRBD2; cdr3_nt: TGCGCCAGCAGCTTGGGACTAGCGGGAGGTCTCGTCTACAATGAGCAGTTCTTC; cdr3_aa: CASSLGLAGGLVYNEQFF
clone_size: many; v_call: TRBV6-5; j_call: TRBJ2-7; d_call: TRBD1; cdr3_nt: TGTGCCAGCAGTTACTCGATACCAGGGGGCGTTTACGAGCAGTACTTC; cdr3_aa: CASSYSIPGGVYEQYF
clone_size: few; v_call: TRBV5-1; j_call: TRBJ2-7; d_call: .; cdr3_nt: TGCGCCAGCAGCTTGGAAGGGGCGGGGCTGCCCTACGAGCAGTACTTC; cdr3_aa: CASSLEGAGLPYEQYF
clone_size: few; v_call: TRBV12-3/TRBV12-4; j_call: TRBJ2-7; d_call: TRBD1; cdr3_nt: TGTGCCAGCAGTTTAGAGGGGGGGACAGGGCTCTACGAGCAGTACTTC; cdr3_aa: CASSLEGGTGLYEQYF
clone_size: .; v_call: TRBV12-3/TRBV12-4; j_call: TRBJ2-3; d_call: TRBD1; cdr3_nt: TGTGCCAGCAGTTTAGTGTGGGACAGGTCCAGCGATTTT; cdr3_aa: CASSLVWDRSSDF
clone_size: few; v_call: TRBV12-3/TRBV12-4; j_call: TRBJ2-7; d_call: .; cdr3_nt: TGTGCCAGCAGCTTCTACCGGGACTCCTCCTACGAGCAGTACTTC; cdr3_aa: CASSFYRDSSYEQYF
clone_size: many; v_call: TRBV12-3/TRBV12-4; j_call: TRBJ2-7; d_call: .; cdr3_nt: TGTGCCAGCACCCCGGGCCTTTCCTACGAGCAGTACTTC; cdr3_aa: CASTPGLSYEQYF
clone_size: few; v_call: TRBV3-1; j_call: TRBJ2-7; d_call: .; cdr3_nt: TGTGCCAGCAGCCCACCGACGGGTGAGCAGTACTTC; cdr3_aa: CASSPPTGEQYF
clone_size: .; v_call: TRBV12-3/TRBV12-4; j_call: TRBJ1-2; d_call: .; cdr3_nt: TGTGCCAGCAGTTTACGGCCGTACAGGGAGAACATCTATGGCTACACCTTC; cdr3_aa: CASSLRPYRENIYGYTF
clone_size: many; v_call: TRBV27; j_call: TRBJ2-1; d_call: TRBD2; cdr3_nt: TGTGCCAGCAGTTTAGGACTAGCGGGAGTATATGAGCAGTTCTTC; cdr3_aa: CASSLGLAGVYEQFF
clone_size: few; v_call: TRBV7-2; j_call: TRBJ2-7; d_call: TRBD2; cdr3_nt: TGTGCCAGCAGCTTAAGGAGGACTAGCGGGTACGAGCAGTACTTC; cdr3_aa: CASSLRRTSGYEQYF
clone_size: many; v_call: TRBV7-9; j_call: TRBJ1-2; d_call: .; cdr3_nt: TGTGCCAGCAGCTTCAGGGTCGACTATGGCTACACCTTC; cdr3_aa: CASSFRVDYGYTF
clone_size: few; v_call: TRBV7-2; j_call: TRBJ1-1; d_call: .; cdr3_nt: TGTGCCAGCAGCTCCCGTATAACGGTGAACACTGAAGCTTTCTTT; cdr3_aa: CASSSRITVNTEAFF
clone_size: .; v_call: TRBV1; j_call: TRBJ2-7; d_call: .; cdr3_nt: TGCACCAGCAGCCAAGATCAGGAGGCGGGAAGCTACGAGCAGTACTTC; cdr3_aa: CTSSQDQEAGSYEQYF
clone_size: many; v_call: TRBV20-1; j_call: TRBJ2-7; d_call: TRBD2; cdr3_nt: TGCAGCCATAGCGGGACGGTGTCCTACGAGCAGTACTTC; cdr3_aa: CSHSGTVSYEQYF
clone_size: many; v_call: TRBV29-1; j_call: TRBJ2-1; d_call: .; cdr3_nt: TGCAGCGTTGATTCCGGGACCCCGTACAATGAGCAGTTCTTC; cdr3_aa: CSVDSGTPYNEQFF
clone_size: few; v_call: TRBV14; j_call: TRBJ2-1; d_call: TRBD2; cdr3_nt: TGTGCCAGCAGCCCCCTATACCTAGCGGGAGGAAATACTGAGCAGTTCTTC; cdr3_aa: CASSPLYLAGGNTEQFF
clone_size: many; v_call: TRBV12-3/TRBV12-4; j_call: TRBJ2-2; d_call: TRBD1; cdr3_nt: TGTGCCAGCCCCAGGGGGATTTACACCGGGGAGCTGTTTTTT; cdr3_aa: CASPRGIYTGELFF
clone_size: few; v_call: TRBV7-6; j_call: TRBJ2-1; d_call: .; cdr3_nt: TGTGCCAGCAGCTTAGCCGTTTGGGTCCAGCGTTCGTCCTACAATGAGCAGTTCTTC; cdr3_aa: CASSLAVWVQRSSYNEQFF
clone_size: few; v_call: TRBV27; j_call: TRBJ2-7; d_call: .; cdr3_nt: TGTGCCAGCAGACTCTCCCCGGGTCTTATCTACGAGCAGTACTTC; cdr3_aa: CASRLSPGLIYEQYF
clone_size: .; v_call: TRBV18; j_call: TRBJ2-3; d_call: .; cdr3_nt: TGTGCCAGCTCACCACTTTGGGGGGCCTACGCCACAGATACGCAGTATTTT; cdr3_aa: CASSPLWGAYATDTQYF
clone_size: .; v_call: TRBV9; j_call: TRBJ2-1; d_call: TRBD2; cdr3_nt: TGTGCCAGCAGCAAGACTAGCGGGCCTGTCTGGGACAATGAGCAGTTCTTC; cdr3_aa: CASSKTSGPVWDNEQFF
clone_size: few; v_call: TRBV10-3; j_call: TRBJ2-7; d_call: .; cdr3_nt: TGTGCCATTATTTCTGGGCAGTACTTC; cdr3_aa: CAIISGQYF
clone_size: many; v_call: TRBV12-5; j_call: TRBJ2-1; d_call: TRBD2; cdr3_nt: TGTGCTAGTGGTCGGACTAGCGGGGACACCTCCTACAATGAGCAGTTCTTC; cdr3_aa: CASGRTSGDTSYNEQFF
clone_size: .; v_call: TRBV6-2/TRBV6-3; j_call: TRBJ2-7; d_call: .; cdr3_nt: TGTGCCAGCAGTAGATCTGGGAAGAGCCTTCCCTACGAGCAGTACTTC; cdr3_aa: CASSRSGKSLPYEQYF
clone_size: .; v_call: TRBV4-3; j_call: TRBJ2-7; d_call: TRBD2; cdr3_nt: TGCGCCAGCAGCCAGTTGAGCGGGAGGGCTCCCTACGAGCAGTACTTC; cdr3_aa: CASSQLSGRAPYEQYF
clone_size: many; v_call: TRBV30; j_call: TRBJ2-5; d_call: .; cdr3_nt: TGTGCCTGGATGCTTCCGGGACACCCGTACCAAGAGACCCAGTACTTC; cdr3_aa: CAWMLPGHPYQETQYF
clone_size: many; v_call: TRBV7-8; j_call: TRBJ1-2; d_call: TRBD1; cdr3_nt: TGTGCCAGCAGCTTAATGTCGATACAGGGGGTTGATAACTATGGCTACACCTTC; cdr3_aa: CASSLMSIQGVDNYGYTF
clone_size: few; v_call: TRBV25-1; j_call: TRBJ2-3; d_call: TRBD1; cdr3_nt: TGTGCCAGCAGTGAGGGACAGGGAGAGCCTAGCACAGATACGCAGTATTTT; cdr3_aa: CASSEGQGEPSTDTQYF
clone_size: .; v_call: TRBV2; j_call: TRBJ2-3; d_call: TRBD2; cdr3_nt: TGTGCCAGCAGTGAAGTACGGGGGGGAGTGGACACGCAGTATTTT; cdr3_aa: CASSEVRGGVDTQYF
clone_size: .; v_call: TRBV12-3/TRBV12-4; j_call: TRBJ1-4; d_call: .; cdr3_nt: TGTGCCAGCAGAAGAGACGGTGCGGCTAATGAAAAACTGTTTTTT; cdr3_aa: CASRRDGAANEKLFF
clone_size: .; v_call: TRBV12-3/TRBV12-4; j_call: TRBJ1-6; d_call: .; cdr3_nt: TGTGCCAGCAGTAATCAGGGTAATTCACCCCTCCACTTT; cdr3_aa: CASSNQGNSPLHF
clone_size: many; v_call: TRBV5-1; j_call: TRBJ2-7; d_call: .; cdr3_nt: TGCGCCAGCAGGGTAGGCTACGAGCAGTACTTC; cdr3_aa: CASRVGYEQYF
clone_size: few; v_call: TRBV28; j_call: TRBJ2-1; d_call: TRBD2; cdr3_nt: TGTGCCAGCAGTTTATCCCTGCGCCTAGCGGGGTTCTCCTACAATGAGCAGTTCTTC; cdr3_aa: CASSLSLRLAGFSYNEQFF